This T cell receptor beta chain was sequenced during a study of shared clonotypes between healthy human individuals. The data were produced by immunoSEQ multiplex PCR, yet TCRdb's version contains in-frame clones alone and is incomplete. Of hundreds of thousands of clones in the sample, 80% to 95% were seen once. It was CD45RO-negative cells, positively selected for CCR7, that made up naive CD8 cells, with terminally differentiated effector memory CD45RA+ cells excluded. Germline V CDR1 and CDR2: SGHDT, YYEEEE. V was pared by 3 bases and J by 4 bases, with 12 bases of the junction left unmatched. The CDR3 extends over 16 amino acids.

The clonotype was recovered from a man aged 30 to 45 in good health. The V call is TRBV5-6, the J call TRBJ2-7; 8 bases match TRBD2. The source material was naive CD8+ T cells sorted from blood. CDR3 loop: CASSSPGLVLEYEQYF. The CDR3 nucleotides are TGTGCCAGCAGCTCCCCGGGACTAGTCCTTGAATACGAGCAGTACTTC.